The 11 T cell receptor beta chains reported below all come from one sample, sequenced in a study of Graves' ophthalmopathy and Graves' hyperthyroidism. RNA transcripts were the source from which TCR beta CDR3 regions were amplified. HTBI primers primed a first-round RT-PCR, and a second-round multiplex PCR followed. TCRdb used MiXCR to reprocess the multiplex PCR reads, holding one entry per CDR3 protein. The sample has 600,000 to 950,000 distinct CDR3 sequences, around 40% seen once. Sequences were obtained from peripheral blood. These receptors came from an adult man with Graves' ophthalmopathy.

This clonotype was counted many times. The rearrangement joins TRBV2 to TRBJ1-1; D gene uncertain. V gave up 7 bases and J gave up 4 bases, with 16 bases separating them. The length of the CDR3 is 14 residues. Germline-derived CDR1 and CDR2 are SNHLY and FYNNEI. The CDR3 sequence: CASMEPAIFTEAFF. The CDR3 coding sequence is TGTGCCAGCATGGAGCCTGCCATTTTCACTGAAGCTTTCTTT.

As regards this clonotype: The CDR3 carries no conserved terminal phenylalanine or tryptophan, so it likely arises from a read error. It is unclear where the CDR3 begins or ends on the DNA, so no DNA is shown, and the CDR3 is as TCRdb lists it. The rearrangement links TRBV15 to TRBJ1-2. The germline V gene has CDR1 LNHNV and CDR2 YYDKDF (reference sequence). From its first to its last residue, the CDR3 has 14 amino acids. CDR3 in amino acids: CATRAPGRLSGNTS.

The gene calls are TRBV12-3 or TRBV12-4 and TRBJ1-5, with 11 positions matching TRBD1. Trimming took 6 bases from V and 4 from J; bases not matched to a gene: 8. The CDR3 spans 16 residues. The chain's CDR3 is CASRPGTGGRNQPQHF. The DNA for the CDR3 is TGTGCCAGCAGACCCGGGACAGGGGGTCGGAATCAGCCCCAGCATTTT.

In nucleotides, the CDR3 is TGTGCCAGTAGGCAGACAGGGGTTTGGACCGGGGAGCTGTTTTTT. Protein: CASRQTGVWTGELFF. The rearrangement uses TRBV19 and TRBJ2-2, with 8 nucleotides matching TRBD1. CDR1 is LNHDA, CDR2 SQIVND, per germline (reference sequence). The CDR3 is made up of 15 amino acids. The V and J ends lost 6 bases and 5 bases, in that order; junction bases with no gene match: 8.

The J gene is TRBJ2-7, the V gene TRBV10-2, with D tentatively TRBD1 or TRBD2 (5 bases each). The CDR3 is made up of 14 amino acids. The V end lost 6 bases, the J end lost 2 bases, and 14 bases lay between the germline ends. Germline CDR1 reads WSHSY; CDR2 reads SAAADI. CDR3 residues: CASSRGTVTYEQYF. The DNA for the CDR3 is TGCGCCAGCAGCCGAGGGACGGTTACCTACGAGCAGTACTTC.

In the case of this clonotype: This may be a read error: a much more frequent sequence differs by one nucleotide. This CDR3 is missing its conserved last phenylalanine or tryptophan, likely due to a read error. V is TRBV19 and J is TRBJ1-1; D is unresolved. Trimming shortened V by 6 bases and J by 3 bases, and 14 bases separated the two germline ends. Per the germline V gene, CDR1 is LNHDA and CDR2 is SQIVND (reference sequence). The CDR3 loop spans 14 amino acids. This CDR3 is CASSNDHVYTEAFL. The CDR3 region has the DNA TGTGCCAGTAGCAACGACCACGTCTACACTGAAGCTTTCCTT.

As to this clonotype: No conserved phenylalanine or tryptophan ends this CDR3, so it is likely a read error. Because the CDR3's place on the DNA is in doubt, the DNA is left out and the CDR3 is given as listed by TCRdb. The chain uses TRBV7-9 and TRBJ2-5; the table's D gene call, TRBD1, was not cross checked with the DNA. The CDR3 extends over 11 residues, inclusive of both ends. CDR1 is SEHNR, CDR2 FQNEAQ, per germline (reference sequence). CDR3 residues: CASSQIGTGYS.

This clonotype was detected ten times or more. The chain has TRBV29-1 and TRBJ2-6; 8 bases match TRBD1. Germline CDR1 reads SQVTM; CDR2 reads ANQGSEA. This CDR3 comprises 17 residues. Losses at the gene ends were 0 bases for V and 4 bases for J; bases not matched to a gene: 8. DNA of the CDR3: TGCAGCGTTGAAGAGACAGGGGTAATTTCAGGGGCCAACGTCCTGACTTTC. Translating gives CSVEETGVISGANVLTF. Based on the CDR3 plus reference TRBV29-1 and TRBJ2-6, the full variable domain is SAVISQKPSRDICQRGTSLTIQCQVDSQVTMMFWYRQQPGQSLTLIATANQGSEATYESGFVIDKFPISRPNLTFSTLTVSNMSPEDSSIYLCSVEETGVISGANVLTFGAGSRLTVL.

The gene calls are TRBV2 and TRBJ2-2; D is possibly TRBD2 (5 bases). Trimming took off 5 bases at V and 3 bases at J, with 13 bases between the two ends. This CDR3 has 15 amino acids. Looked up from germline, CDR1 is SNHLY and CDR2 is FYNNEI. The CDR3 loop reads CASSRDRGYTGELFF. For the CDR3, the DNA is TGTGCCAGCAGTAGAGACCGGGGTTACACCGGGGAGCTGTTTTTT.

Regarding this clonotype: One end of the junction fails to match germline, which may point to a read error. The rearrangement uses TRBV29-1 and TRBJ2-6; 8 nucleotides align to TRBD1. The germline V gene encodes CDR1 SQVTM and CDR2 ANQGSEA. The CDR3 length is 12 residues. As DNA, the CDR3 is TGCAGCGCTGACAGGGGTGGACGGACTGAAGCTTTC. Translation gives CSADRGGRTEAF.

This rearrangement joins TRBV4-3 to TRBJ2-7, with D unresolved. The V and J ends lost 5 bases and 4 bases respectively, with 12 bases between them. Germline CDR1 is LGHNA and CDR2 is YSLEER. The CDR3 length is 13 residues. For the CDR3, the DNA is TGCGCCAGCAGCGCCTCCCCGTTTTACGAGCAGTACTTC. Amino acid sequence: CASSASPFYEQYF.